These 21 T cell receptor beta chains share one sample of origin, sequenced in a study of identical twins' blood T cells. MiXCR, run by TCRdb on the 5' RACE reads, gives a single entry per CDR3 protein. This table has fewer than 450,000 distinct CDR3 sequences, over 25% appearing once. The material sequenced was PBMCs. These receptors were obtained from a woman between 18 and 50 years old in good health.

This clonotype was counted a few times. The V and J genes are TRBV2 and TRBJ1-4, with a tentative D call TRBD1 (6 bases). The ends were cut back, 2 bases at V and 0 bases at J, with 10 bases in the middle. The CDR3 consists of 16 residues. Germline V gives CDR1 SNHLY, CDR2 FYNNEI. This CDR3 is CASSESGVSTNEKLFF. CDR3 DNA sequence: TGTGCCAGCAGTGAATCAGGGGTCTCAACTAATGAAAAACTGTTTTTT.

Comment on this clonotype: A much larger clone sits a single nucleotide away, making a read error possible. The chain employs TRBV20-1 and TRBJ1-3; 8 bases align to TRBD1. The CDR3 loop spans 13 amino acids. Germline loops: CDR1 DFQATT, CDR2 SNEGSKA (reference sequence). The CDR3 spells CGAATGVGNTIYF. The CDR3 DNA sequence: TGCGGTGCTGCGACAGGGGTTGGAAACACCATATATTTT.

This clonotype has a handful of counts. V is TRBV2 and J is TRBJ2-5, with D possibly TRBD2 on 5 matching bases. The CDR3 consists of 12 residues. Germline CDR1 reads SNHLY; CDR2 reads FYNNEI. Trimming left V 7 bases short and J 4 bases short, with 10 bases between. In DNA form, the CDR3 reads TGTGCCAGCATGAAGGAGGCAGAGACCCAGTACTTC. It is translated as CASMKEAETQYF.

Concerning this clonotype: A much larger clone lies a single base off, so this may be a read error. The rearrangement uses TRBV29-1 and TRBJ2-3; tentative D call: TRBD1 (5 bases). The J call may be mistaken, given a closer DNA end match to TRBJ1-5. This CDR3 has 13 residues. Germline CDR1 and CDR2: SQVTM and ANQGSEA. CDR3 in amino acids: CSVVRDSTDTQHF. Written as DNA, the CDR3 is TGCAGCGTTGTCAGGGATAGCACAGATACGCAGCATTTT.

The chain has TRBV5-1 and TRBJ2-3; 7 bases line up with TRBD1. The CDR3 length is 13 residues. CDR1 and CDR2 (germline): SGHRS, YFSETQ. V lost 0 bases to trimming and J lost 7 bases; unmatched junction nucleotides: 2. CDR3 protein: CASSLEDRNTQYF. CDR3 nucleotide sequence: TGCGCCAGCAGCTTGGAGGACAGGAATACGCAGTATTTT.

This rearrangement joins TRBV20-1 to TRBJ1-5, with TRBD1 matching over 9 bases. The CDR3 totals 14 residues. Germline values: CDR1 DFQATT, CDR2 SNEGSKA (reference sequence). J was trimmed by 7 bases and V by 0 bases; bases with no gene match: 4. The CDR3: CSARERTGEQPQHF. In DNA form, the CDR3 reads TGCAGTGCTAGAGAGCGGACAGGGGAACAGCCCCAGCATTTT.

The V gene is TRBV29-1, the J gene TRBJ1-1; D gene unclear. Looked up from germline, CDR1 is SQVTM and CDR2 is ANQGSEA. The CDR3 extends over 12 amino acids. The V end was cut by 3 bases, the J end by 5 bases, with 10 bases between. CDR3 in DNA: TGCAGCGTTGAGGGAGTTTGGACTGAAGCTTTCTTT. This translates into CSVEGVWTEAFF.

CDR3 region: CAISDFDGKEQFF. CDR3 DNA sequence: TGTGCCATCAGTGATTTCGACGGGAAGGAGCAGTTCTTC. The rearrangement joins TRBV10-3 to TRBJ2-1; possible D gene TRBD2, 5 bases. The length of the CDR3 is 13 residues. The germline V gene encodes CDR1 ENHRY and CDR2 SYGVKD. Trimming took 3 bases from V and 10 from J, leaving 13 bases between them.

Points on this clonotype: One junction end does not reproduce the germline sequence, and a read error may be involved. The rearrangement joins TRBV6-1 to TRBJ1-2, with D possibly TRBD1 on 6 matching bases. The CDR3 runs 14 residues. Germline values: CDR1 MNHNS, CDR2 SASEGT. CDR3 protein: CAGSRQTSGDGYTF. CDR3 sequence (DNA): TGTGCCGGCAGCAGACAGACCTCAGGGGATGGCTACACCTTC.

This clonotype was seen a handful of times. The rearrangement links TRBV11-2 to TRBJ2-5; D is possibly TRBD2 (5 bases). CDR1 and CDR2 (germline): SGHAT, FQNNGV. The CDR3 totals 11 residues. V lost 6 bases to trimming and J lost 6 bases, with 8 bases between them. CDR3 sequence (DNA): TGTGCCAGCAGGGACTTTAAGACCCAGTACTTC. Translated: CASRDFKTQYF.

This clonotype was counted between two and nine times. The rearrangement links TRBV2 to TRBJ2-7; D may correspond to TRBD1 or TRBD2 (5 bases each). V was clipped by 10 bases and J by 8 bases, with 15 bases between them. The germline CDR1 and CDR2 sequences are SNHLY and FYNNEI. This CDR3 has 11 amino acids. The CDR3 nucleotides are TGTGCCACCCTAGCTAGGGGCCAGCAGTACTTC. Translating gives CATLARGQQYF.

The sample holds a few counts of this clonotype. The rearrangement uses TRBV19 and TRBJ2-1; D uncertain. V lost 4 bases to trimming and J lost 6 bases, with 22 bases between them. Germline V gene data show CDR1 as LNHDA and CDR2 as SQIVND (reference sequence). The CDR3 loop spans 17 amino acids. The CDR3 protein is CASSTSNAKLSPNEQFF. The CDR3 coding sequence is TGTGCCAGTAGTACGAGTAATGCGAAGCTTTCCCCCAATGAGCAGTTCTTC.

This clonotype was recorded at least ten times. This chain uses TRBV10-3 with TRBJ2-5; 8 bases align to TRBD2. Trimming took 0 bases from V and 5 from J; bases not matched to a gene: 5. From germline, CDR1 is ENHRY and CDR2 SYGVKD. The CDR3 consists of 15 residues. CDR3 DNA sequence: TGTGCCATCAGTGAGTCGACCGGGAGGGCGGAGACCCAGTACTTC. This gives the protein CAISESTGRAETQYF.

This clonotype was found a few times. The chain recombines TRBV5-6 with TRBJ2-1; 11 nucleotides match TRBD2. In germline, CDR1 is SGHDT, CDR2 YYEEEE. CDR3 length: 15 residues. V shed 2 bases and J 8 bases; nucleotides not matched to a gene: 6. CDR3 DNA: TGTGCCAGCAGCTTTTCAACTAGCGGGAGTTATGAGCAGTTCTTC. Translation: CASSFSTSGSYEQFF.

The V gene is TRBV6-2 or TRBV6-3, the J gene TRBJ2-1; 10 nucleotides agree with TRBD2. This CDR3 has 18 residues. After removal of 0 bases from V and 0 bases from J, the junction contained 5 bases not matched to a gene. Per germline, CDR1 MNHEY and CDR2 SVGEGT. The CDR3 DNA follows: TGTGCCAGCAGTTACTCTAGACTAGCGGGTCGCTCCTACAATGAGCAGTTCTTC. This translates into CASSYSRLAGRSYNEQFF.

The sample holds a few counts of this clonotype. The CDR3 sequence is CASSQGGHEQYF. The CDR3 DNA follows: TGCGCCAGCAGCCAAGGCGGTCACGAGCAGTACTTC. The chain couples TRBV4-3 to TRBJ2-7; no reliable D call. This CDR3 is built from 12 residues. The V end lost 1 base, the J end lost 5 bases, and 6 bases lay between the germline ends. CDR1 LGHNA and CDR2 YSLEER come from the germline V gene.

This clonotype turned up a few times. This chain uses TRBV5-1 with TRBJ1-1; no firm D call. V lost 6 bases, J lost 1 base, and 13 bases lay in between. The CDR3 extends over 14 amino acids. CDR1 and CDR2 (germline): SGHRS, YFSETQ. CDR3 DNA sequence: TGCGCCAGCAAGGGCGGGGTGGGGAACACTGAAGCTTTCTTT. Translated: CASKGGVGNTEAFF.

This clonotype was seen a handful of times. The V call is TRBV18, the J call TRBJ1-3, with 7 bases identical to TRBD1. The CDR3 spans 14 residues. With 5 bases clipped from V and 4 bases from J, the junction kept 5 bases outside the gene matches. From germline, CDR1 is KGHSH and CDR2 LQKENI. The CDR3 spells CASSMDRSGNTIYF. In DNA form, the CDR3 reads TGTGCCAGCTCAATGGACAGGTCCGGAAACACCATATATTTT. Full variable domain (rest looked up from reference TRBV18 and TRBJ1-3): NAGVMQNPRHLVRRRGQEARLRCSPMKGHSHVYWYRQLPEEGLKFMVYLQKENIIDESGMPKERFSAEFPKEGPSILRIQQVVRGDSAAYFCASSMDRSGNTIYFGEGSWLTVV.

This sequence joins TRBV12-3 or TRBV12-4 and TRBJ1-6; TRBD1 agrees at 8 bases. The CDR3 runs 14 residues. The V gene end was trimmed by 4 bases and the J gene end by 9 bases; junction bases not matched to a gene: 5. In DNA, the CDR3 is TGTGCCAGCAGTTGGCAGGGGGCTAGTTCACCCCTCCACTTT. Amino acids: CASSWQGASSPLHF.

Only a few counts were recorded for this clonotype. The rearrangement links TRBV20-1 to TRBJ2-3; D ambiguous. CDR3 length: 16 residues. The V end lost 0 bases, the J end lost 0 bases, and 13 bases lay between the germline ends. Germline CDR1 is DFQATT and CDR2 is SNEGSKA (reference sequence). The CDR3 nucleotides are TGCAGTGCTAGAGAACGGCTGAGACGGAGCACAGATACGCAGTATTTT. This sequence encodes CSARERLRRSTDTQYF.

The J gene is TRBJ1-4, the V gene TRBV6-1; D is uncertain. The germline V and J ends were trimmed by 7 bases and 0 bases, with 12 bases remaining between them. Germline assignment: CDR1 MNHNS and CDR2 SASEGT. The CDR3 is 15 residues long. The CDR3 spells CASIIGTATNEKLFF. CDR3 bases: TGTGCCAGCATCATAGGAACAGCAACTAATGAAAAACTGTTTTTT.